The TCR beta chain described here comes from a study of metastatic and nonmetastatic thyroid tumors (dated by TCRdb to 2020 to 2021). Some background on the complete study: For patients with malignant and with benign thyroid disease, the researchers compared repertoires between peripheral blood samples and tumor or nodule tissue samples. The paper as a whole reports these results and caveats: In both blood and tumor samples, TCR beta diversity was reported to be significantly higher in malignant tumors than in benign nodules.

Library creation used PCR. The instrument given in TCRdb is Illumina HiSeq 4000. High-throughput sequencing was used to profile the TCR beta-chain CDR3 region of every patient. The original pipeline was this. CDR3 differences across clinicopathological groups were used to build a classifier for discriminating distant-metastatic papillary thyroid cancer patients. To measure repertoire diversity the researchers used the Shannon index, while the Morisita-Horn index served to gauge how similar the tumor and blood repertoires were. Clones were called with MiXCR by TCRdb after fastp trimmed the public reads at Q25, and only in-frame beta chains were retained. The V and J calls and clone size are TCRdb's, not the authors'. Present in this sample are over 25,000 clones, 3.5% to 5% of which were seen just once. Of the sample, 21% is held by the ten largest clones. V and J lose 5 bases and 0 bases, and a span of 14 bases separates them. CDR1 MNHNS and CDR2 SASEGT are derived from the germline V gene. Counted from cysteine to phenylalanine, this CDR3 has 15 amino acids. The kept DNA is CDR3 alone, 45 bases in frame from the first base.

No patient had received any treatment before thyroid surgery. Using T-cell receptor beta sequencing, the study looked back at clinical samples from patients collected from about 2011 to 2018. In its sample, this clone was seen many times. It lacks a known antigen. The record has no base qualities; no much larger clone is one base away. This TCR came from a female donor with papillary thyroid cancer or a benign thyroid nodule (not recorded which). Some clones in this sample may be carry-over from other donors' samples. The chain was built from TRBV6-1 and TRBJ2-7; no confident D gene assignment can be made. Source material: blood. The nucleotide sequence is TGTGCCAGCAGTTCCATTGACACTTACTCCTACGAGCAGTACTTC. Its amino acids are CASSSIDTYSYEQYF.